These 2 T cell receptor beta chains were sequenced from one sample in a study of T cells in women clearing cervical HPV infection. Assay used: immunoSEQ multiplex PCR; TCRdb lists only in-frame clones, some missing. The repertoire table contains about 40,000 clones. The sample consisted of blood buffy coat. Receptor source: a woman between 18 and 69 years old with a cervical HPV16 infection that either progressed to CIN3+ or cleared (not recorded which).

This chain's CDR3 is CASSSGLQPQHF. Incomplete CDR3 DNA: TGTGCCAGCAGCTCTGGACTTCAGCCC. The chain recombines TRBV7-9 with TRBJ1-5; D ambiguous. The sequence runs out 3 residues before the end of the CDR3; the remainder is reconstructed from the germline J gene. V lost 4 bases and J 6 bases, leaving 7 bases between the germline ends. Germline CDR1 is SEHNR and CDR2 is FQNEAQ (reference sequence). The CDR3 is 12 amino acids.

Here the CDR3 reads CASSLEGWAGSSGYTF. The DNA read from the CDR3 is TGTGCCAGCAGCTTAGAGGGTTGGGCAGGGTCATCTGGC. This chain joins TRBV7-3 and TRBJ1-2; tentatively, D is TRBD1 (5 bases). Read coverage stops 3 residues before the CDR3 terminus; the germline J gene supplies the remainder. CDR3 length: 16 amino acids. V was clipped by 2 bases and J by 7 bases, with 20 bases between them. CDR1 and CDR2 from the germline V gene are SGHTA and FQGTGA.